One sample yielded the 15 T cell receptor beta chains listed below, sequenced in a study of radiation and T cells in renal cell carcinoma. Produced via immunoSEQ multiplex PCR; TCRdb's table is partial and in-frame only. Of about 130,000 clones listed, roughly 90% are singletons. Indicated time point: baseline pretreatment blood. Treatment: 15 Gy SBRT to primary tumor, nephrectomy 4 weeks later. Sequencing was performed on blood, taken from a patient whose treatment included radiotherapy and nephrectomy. The origin of the receptors is a woman between 50 and 59 years old with renal cell carcinoma.

This clone was seen only a few times. The chain recombines TRBV2 with TRBJ1-3, with unresolved D. V was pared by 4 bases and J by 2 bases, with 9 bases between. Germline-derived CDR1 and CDR2 are SNHLY and FYNNEI. The CDR3 runs 14 residues. This CDR3 is CASSVKLAGNTIYF. In DNA form, the CDR3 reads TGTGCCAGCAGTGTCAAGTTAGCTGGAAACACCATATATTTT.

This chain joins TRBV10-3 and TRBJ1-2; TRBD1 is a possible D gene (5 bases). Germline V gives CDR1 ENHRY, CDR2 SYGVKD. CDR3 size: 12 residues. V was trimmed by 10 bases and J by 3 bases, leaving 12 bases between them. The CDR3 loop is CATRQGDYGYTF. The CDR3 DNA reads TGTGCCACCCGCCAGGGCGACTATGGCTACACCTTC.

The chain joins TRBV6-5 to TRBJ2-6; a possible D gene is TRBD1 (5 bases). The CDR3 is 15 amino acids. The germline V gene has CDR1 MNHEY and CDR2 SVGAGI. Trimming took 8 bases from V and 0 from J, leaving 11 bases between them. The CDR3 DNA sequence: TGTGCCAGCGGTTCGGACATCTCTGGGGCCAACGTCCTGACTTTC. This sequence encodes CASGSDISGANVLTF.

The chain couples TRBV12-5 to TRBJ2-3, with D uncertain. CDR1 is LGHNT, CDR2 FRNRAP, per germline. V was shortened by 3 bases and J by 0 bases, with 10 bases between the two germline ends. CDR3 size: 15 residues. This CDR3 is CASGLGDGSTDTQYF. Here the CDR3 DNA reads TGTGCTAGTGGTTTAGGCGACGGCAGCACAGATACGCAGTATTTT.

This chain links TRBV4-3 with TRBJ1-5, with a weak D call TRBD1 (5 bases). The V gene lost 4 bases and the J gene lost 2 bases, with 12 bases spanning the gap. Germline CDR1 reads LGHNA; CDR2 reads YSLEER. This CDR3 comprises 15 residues. CDR3 amino acids: CASSLWGGGNQPQHF. CDR3 sequence (DNA): TGCGCCAGCAGCCTCTGGGGGGGAGGCAATCAGCCCCAGCATTTT.

The J gene is TRBJ2-3, the V gene TRBV10-2, with a possible D match to TRBD2 (5 bases). Trimming removed 3 bases from V and 4 bases from J, with 20 bases in between. The CDR3 has 17 amino acids. The germline gives CDR1 WSHSY, CDR2 SAAADI. The DNA for the CDR3 is TGCGCCAGCAGTGAACCTGGGCTTAGCGAGAGGGCAGATACGCAGTATTTT. Translated, it gives CASSEPGLSERADTQYF.

This clone was detected only a few times. The rearrangement links TRBV19 to TRBJ2-5, with a possible D match to TRBD2 (5 bases). This CDR3 is built from 13 residues. Germline V gene data show CDR1 as LNHDA and CDR2 as SQIVND (reference sequence). The germline V and J ends were trimmed by 6 bases and 5 bases, with 13 bases remaining between them. The CDR3 region is CASRSDSPETQYF. CDR3 bases: TGTGCCAGTAGATCGGACTCCCCGGAGACCCAGTACTTC.

This clone was detected a few times. V is TRBV19 and J is TRBJ1-4; TRBD1 aligns across 7 bases. After removal of 6 bases from V and 5 bases from J, the junction contained 12 bases not matched to a gene. This CDR3 has 16 amino acids. Germline loops: CDR1 LNHDA, CDR2 SQIVND (reference sequence). CDR3 in amino acids: CASRDRSSGNNEKLFF. The CDR3 DNA reads TGTGCCAGTAGGGACAGGTCGAGCGGGAACAATGAAAAACTGTTTTTT.

The CDR3 loop reads CATSSGGLGDTQYF. The CDR3 DNA is TGTGCCACCTCGAGCGGGGGTCTTGGAGATACGCAGTATTTT. The chain carries TRBV2 and TRBJ2-3; 8 positions agree with TRBD2. The V and J ends lost 10 bases and 5 bases, in that order; junction bases with no gene match: 11. CDR3 size: 14 residues. Germline values: CDR1 SNHLY, CDR2 FYNNEI.

This chain connects TRBV7-9 to TRBJ1-4; no clear D. Trimming took 7 bases from V and 7 from J, leaving 16 bases between them. The CDR3 extends over 14 amino acids. Germline V gene data show CDR1 as SEHNR and CDR2 as FQNEAQ (reference sequence). CDR3 in amino acids: CASTPGRLSEKLFF. As DNA, the CDR3 is TGTGCCAGCACCCCGGGCAGATTGTCTGAAAAACTGTTTTTT.

The rearrangement joins TRBV5-1 to TRBJ1-1, with TRBD1 identical over 8 bases. Germline CDR1 reads SGHRS; CDR2 reads YFSETQ. V dropped 0 bases and J dropped 1; count of bases not matched to a gene: 2. The CDR3 totals 15 residues. This chain's CDR3 is CASSLAGTGNTEAFF. The CDR3 DNA sequence: TGCGCCAGCAGCTTGGCCGGGACAGGGAACACTGAAGCTTTCTTT. Full variable domain (rest looked up from reference TRBV5-1 and TRBJ1-1): KAGVTQTPRYLIKTRGQQVTLSCSPISGHRSVSWYQQTPGQGLQFLFEYFSETQRNKGNFPGRFSGRQFSNSRSEMNVSTLELGDSALYLCASSLAGTGNTEAFFGQGTRLTVV.

CDR3 in amino acids: CASSPSGYTEAFF. The CDR3 DNA is TGTGCCAGCTCACCAAGCGGTTACACTGAAGCTTTCTTT. This chain links TRBV18 with TRBJ1-1, with D unclear. V lost 2 bases and J 3 bases, leaving 7 bases between the germline ends. This CDR3 has 13 residues. From germline, CDR1 is KGHSH and CDR2 LQKENI.

This chain links TRBV2 with TRBJ1-5; D uncertain. Germline V gene lookup returns CDR1 SNHLY and CDR2 FYNNEI. The CDR3 runs to 15 residues. V lost 2 bases to trimming and J lost 6 bases, with 14 bases between them. CDR3 in amino acids: CASSEFQALVQPQHF. Written as DNA, the CDR3 is TGTGCCAGCAGTGAATTTCAGGCGCTGGTTCAGCCCCAGCATTTT.

The DNA for the CDR3 is TGCAGCCCTCTGGGACCCCCCCATGGTGCGCAGTATTTT. The encoded protein is CSPLGPPHGAQYF. The chain couples TRBV29-1 to TRBJ2-3; D possibly uses TRBD1 or TRBD2 (5 bases each). CDR3 length: 13 residues. V gave up 8 bases and J gave up 10 bases, with 22 bases separating them. The V gene's germline CDR1 is SQVTM and CDR2 ANQGSEA.

This chain connects TRBV10-3 to TRBJ1-1, with unresolved D. Germline V CDR1 and CDR2: ENHRY, SYGVKD. CDR3 length: 13 amino acids. Trimming shortened V by 4 bases and J by 0 bases, and 6 bases separated the two germline ends. For the CDR3, the DNA is TGTGCCATCAGTGGCCAATTGAACACTGAAGCTTTCTTT. This codes for CAISGQLNTEAFF.